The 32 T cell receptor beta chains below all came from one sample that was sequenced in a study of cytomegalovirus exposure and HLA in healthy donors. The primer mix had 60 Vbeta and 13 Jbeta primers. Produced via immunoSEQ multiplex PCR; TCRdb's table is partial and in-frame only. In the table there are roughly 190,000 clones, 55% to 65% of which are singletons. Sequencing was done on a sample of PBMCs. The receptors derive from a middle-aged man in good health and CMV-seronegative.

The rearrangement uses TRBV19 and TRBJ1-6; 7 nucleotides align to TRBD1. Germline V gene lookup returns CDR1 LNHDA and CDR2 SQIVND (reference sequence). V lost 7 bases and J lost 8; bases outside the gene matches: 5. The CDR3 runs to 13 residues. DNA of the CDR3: TGTGCCAGTAAGGACAGGAGGGATTCACCCCTCCACTTT. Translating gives CASKDRRDSPLHF.

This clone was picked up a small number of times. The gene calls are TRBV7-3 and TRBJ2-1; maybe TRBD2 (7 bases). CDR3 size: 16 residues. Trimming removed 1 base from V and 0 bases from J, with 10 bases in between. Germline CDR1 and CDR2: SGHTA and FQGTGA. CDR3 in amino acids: CASSLMGGASYNEQFF. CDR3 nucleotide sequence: TGTGCCAGCAGCTTAATGGGGGGGGCCTCCTACAATGAGCAGTTCTTC.

The CDR3 DNA is TGTGCCAGCAATCTAGCGGGACTAGCGGGGAATGAGCAGTACTTC. It encodes CASNLAGLAGNEQYF. The rearrangement links TRBV28 to TRBJ2-7; 13 bases map to TRBD2. The V gene end was trimmed by 7 bases and the J gene end by 7 bases; junction bases not matched to a gene: 10. CDR1 and CDR2 (germline): MDHEN, SYDVKM. CDR3 length equals 15 residues.

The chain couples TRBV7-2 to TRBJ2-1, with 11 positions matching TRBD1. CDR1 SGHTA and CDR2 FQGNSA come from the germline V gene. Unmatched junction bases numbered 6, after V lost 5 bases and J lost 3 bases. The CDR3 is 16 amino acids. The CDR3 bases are TGTGCCAGCAGCCCCTCAGGGACAGGGGGCTACAATGAGCAGTTCTTC. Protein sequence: CASSPSGTGGYNEQFF. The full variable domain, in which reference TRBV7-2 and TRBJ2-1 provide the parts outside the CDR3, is GAGVSQSPSNKVTEKGKDVELRCDPISGHTALYWYRQSLGQGLEFLIYFQGNSAPDKSGLPSDRFSAERTGGSVSTLTIQRTQQEDSAVYLCASSPSGTGGYNEQFFGPGTRLTVL.

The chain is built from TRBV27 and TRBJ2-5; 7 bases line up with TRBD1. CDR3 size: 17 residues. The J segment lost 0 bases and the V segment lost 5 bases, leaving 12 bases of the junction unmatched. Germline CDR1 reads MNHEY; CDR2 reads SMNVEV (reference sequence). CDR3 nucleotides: TGTGCCAGCAGTCCAGCCTGGGTTGACAGGGACCAAGAGACCCAGTACTTC. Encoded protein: CASSPAWVDRDQETQYF.

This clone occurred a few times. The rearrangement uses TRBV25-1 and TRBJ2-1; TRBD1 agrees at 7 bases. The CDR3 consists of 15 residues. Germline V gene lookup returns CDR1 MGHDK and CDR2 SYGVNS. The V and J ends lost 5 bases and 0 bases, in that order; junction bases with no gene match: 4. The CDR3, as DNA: TGTGCCAGCAGTAGACAGGGACGCTCCTACAATGAGCAGTTCTTC. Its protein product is CASSRQGRSYNEQFF.

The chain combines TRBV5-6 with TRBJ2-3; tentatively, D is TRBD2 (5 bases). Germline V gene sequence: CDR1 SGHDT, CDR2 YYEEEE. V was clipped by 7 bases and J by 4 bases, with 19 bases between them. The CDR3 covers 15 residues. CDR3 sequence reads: CASSPSWPEPDTQYF. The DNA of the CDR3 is TGTGCCAGCTCCCCTAGCTGGCCGGAGCCAGATACGCAGTATTTT. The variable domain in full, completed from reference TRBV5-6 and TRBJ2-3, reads DAGVTQSPTHLIKTRGQQVTLRCSPKSGHDTVSWYQQALGQGPQFIFQYYEEEERQRGNFPDRFSGHQFPNYSSELNVNALLLGDSALYLCASSPSWPEPDTQYFGPGTRLTVL.

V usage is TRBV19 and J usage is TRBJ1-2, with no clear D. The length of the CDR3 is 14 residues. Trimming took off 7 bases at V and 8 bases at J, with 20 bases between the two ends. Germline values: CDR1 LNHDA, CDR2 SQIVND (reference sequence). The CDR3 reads CASTLPGPAGGYTF. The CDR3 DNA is TGTGCCAGTACCCTCCCGGGCCCTGCGGGCGGCTACACCTTC.

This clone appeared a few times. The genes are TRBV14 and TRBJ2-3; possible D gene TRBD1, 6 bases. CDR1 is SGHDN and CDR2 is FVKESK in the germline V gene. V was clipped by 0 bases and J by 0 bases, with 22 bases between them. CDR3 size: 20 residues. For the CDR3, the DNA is TGTGCCAGCAGCCAAGATGATACCGGACAACAGGGTCCTAGCACAGATACGCAGTATTTT. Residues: CASSQDDTGQQGPSTDTQYF.

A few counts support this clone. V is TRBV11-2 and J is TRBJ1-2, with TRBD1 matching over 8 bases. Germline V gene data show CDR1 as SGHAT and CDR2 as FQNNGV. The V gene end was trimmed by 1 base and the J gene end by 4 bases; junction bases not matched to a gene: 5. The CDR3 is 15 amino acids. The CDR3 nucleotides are TGTGCCAGCAGCTTAGGTTCAACAGGGGGCTATGGCTACACCTTC. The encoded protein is CASSLGSTGGYGYTF.

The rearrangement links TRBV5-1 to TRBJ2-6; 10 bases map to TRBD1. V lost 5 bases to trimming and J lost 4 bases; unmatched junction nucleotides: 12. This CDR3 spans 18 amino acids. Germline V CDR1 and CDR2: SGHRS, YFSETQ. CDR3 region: CASRPRQGAPGGANVLTF. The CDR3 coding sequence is TGCGCCAGCAGGCCTAGACAGGGGGCGCCGGGCGGGGCCAACGTCCTGACTTTC. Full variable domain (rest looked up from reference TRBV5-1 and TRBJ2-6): KAGVTQTPRYLIKTRGQQVTLSCSPISGHRSVSWYQQTPGQGLQFLFEYFSETQRNKGNFPGRFSGRQFSNSRSEMNVSTLELGDSALYLCASRPRQGAPGGANVLTFGAGSRLTVL.

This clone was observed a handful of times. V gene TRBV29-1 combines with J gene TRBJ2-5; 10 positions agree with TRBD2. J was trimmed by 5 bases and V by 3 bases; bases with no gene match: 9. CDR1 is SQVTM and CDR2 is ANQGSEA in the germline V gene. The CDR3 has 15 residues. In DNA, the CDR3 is TGCAGCGTTGACGTCCTAGCGGGAGTTCAGGAGACCCAGTACTTC. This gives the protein CSVDVLAGVQETQYF.

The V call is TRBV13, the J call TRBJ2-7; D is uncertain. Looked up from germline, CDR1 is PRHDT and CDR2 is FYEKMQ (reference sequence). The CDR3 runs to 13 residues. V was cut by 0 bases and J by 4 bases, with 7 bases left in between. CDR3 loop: CASSLGPTYEQYF. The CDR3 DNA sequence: TGTGCCAGCAGCTTAGGCCCCACTTACGAGCAGTACTTC.

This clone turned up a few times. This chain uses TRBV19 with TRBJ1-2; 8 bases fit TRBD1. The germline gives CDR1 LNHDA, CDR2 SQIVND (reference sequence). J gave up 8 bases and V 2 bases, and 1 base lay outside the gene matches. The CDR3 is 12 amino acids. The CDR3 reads CASSIPGGGYTF. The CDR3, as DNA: TGTGCCAGTAGTATACCAGGGGGCGGCTACACCTTC.

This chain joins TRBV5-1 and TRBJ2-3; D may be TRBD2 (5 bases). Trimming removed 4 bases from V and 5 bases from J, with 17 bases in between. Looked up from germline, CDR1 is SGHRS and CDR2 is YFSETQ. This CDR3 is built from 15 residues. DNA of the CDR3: TGCGCCAGCAGCCCCCTTCGGCAGGAGGTAGATACGCAGTATTTT. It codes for CASSPLRQEVDTQYF.

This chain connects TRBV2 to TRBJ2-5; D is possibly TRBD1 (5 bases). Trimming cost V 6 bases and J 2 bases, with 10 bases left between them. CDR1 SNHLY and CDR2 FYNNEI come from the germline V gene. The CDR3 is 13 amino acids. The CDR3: CASRTDRQETQYF. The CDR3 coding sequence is TGTGCCAGCAGGACCGACAGACAAGAGACCCAGTACTTC.

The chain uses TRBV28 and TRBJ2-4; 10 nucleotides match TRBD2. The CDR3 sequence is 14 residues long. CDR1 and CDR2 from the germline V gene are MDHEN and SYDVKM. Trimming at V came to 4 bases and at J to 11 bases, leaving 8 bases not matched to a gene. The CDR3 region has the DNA TGTGCCAGCAGTTCCCTAGCGGGGGCTAGAGTTCAGTACTTC. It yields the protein CASSSLAGARVQYF.

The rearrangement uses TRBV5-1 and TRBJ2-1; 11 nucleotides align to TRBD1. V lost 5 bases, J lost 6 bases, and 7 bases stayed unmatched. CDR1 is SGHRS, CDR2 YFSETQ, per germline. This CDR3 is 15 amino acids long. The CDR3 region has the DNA TGCGCCAGCAGTTCGACCGGGACAGGGGGCAATGAGCAGTTCTTC. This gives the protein CASSSTGTGGNEQFF.

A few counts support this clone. CDR3 amino acids: CASSEVAGENTGELFF. CDR3 bases: TGTGCCAGCAGCGAAGTAGCGGGAGAGAACACCGGGGAGCTGTTTTTT. The V gene is TRBV5-4, the J gene TRBJ2-2; 9 positions match TRBD2. Losses at the gene ends were 4 bases for V and 1 base for J; bases not matched to a gene: 5. Per the germline V gene, CDR1 is SGHNT and CDR2 is YYREEE (reference sequence). The CDR3 is 16 residues long.

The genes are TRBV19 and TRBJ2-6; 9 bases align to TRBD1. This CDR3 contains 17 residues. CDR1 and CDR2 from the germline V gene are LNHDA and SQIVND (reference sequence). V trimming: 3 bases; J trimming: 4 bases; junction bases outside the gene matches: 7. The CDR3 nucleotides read TGTGCCAGTAGTATTGACAGGGGGGGATCCGGGGCCAACGTCCTGACTTTC. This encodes CASSIDRGGSGANVLTF.

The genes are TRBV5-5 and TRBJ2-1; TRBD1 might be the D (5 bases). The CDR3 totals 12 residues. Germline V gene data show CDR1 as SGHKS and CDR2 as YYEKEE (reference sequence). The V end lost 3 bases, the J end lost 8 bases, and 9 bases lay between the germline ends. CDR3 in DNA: TGTGCCAGCAGCTCCACAGGAGATGAGCAGTTCTTC. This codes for CASSSTGDEQFF.

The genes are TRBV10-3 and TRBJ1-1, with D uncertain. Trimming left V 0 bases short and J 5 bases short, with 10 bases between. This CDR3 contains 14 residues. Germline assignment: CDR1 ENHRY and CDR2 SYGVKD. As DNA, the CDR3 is TGTGCCATCAGTGAGTCTCTCGGTCTGACTGAAGCTTTCTTT. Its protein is CAISESLGLTEAFF.

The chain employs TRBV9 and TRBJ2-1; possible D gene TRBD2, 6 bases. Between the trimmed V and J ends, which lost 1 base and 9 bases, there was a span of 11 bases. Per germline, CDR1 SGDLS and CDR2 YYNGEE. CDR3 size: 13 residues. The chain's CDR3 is CASSVLLAGEQFF. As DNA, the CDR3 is TGTGCCAGCAGCGTATTACTAGCTGGTGAGCAGTTCTTC.

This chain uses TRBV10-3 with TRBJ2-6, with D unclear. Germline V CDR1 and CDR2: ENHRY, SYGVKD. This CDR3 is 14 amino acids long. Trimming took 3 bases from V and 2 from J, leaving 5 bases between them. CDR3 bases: TGTGCCATCAGTGACCCAACTGGGGCCAACGTCCTGACTTTC. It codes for CAISDPTGANVLTF.

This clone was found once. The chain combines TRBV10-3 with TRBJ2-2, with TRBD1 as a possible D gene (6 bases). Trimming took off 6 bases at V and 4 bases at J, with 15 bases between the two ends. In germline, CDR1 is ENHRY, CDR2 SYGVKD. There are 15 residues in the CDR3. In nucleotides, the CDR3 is TGTGCCATCAGCCTCAGGGGCGGGTTCACCGGGGAGCTGTTTTTT. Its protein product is CAISLRGGFTGELFF.

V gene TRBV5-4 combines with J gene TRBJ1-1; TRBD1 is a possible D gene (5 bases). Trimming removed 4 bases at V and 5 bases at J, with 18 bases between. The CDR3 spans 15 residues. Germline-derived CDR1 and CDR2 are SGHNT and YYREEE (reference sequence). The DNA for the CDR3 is TGTGCCAGCAGCAGGGACCCAGCGGAGGGGACTGAAGCTTTCTTT. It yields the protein CASSRDPAEGTEAFF.

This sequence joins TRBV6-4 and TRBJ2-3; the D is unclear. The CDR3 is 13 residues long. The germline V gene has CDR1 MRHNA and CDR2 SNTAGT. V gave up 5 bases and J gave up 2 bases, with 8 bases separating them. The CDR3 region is CASSRSDTDTQYF. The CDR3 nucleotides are TGTGCCAGCAGTCGATCAGACACAGATACGCAGTATTTT.

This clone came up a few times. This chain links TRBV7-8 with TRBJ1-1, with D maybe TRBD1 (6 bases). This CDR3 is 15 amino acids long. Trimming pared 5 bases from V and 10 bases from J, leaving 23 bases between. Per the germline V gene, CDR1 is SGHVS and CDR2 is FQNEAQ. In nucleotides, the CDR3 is TGTGCCAGCAGCATGAGCAGGGGACAATCGTTTGGAGCTTTCTTT. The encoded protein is CASSMSRGQSFGAFF.

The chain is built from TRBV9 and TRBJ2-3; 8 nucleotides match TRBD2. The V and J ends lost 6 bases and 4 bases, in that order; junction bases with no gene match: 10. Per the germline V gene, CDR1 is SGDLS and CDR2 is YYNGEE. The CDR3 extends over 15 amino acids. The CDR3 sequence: CASNQAGVEADTQYF. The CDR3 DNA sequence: TGTGCCAGCAACCAAGCGGGAGTAGAGGCAGATACGCAGTATTTT.

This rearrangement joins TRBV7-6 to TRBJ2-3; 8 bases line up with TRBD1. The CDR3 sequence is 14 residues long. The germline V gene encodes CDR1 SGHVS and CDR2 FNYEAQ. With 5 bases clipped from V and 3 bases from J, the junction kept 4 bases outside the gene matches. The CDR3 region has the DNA TGTGCCAGCAGCGACCGGACAGGGACAGATACGCAGTATTTT. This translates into CASSDRTGTDTQYF.

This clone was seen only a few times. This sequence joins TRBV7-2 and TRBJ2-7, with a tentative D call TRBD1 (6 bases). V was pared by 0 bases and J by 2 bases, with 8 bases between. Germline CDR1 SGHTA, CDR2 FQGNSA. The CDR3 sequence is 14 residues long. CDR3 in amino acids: CASSLAGTTYEQYF. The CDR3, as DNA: TGTGCCAGCAGCTTAGCCGGGACAACCTACGAGCAGTACTTC.

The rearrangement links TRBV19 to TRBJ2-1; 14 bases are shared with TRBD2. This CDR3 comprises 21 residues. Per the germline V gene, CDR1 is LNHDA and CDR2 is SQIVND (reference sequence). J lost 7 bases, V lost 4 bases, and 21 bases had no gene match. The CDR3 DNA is TGTGCCAGTAGTAGGGCAGGGGGCGTTTTCGGGACTAGCGGGAGTACAAATGAGCAGTTCTTC. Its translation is CASSRAGGVFGTSGSTNEQFF.